The 9 T cell receptor beta chains below were found in one sample sequenced in a study of T-cell reconstitution after alpha-beta-depleted transplantation in children. Unique molecular identifiers were built into the TCRbeta library. TCRdb itself ran the PCR reads through MiXCR, one entry per CDR3 protein. This table has hundreds of thousands of distinct CDR3 sequences, 13% appearing once. The source material was PBMCs, mostly from graft donor cells, sampled 360 days after TCRalphabeta/CD19-depleted stem cell transplant. The receptors were sampled from a male patient between 10 and 17 years old who had a stem cell transplant for acute myeloid leukemia, so the T cells may come from the graft donor.

The J gene is TRBJ2-2, the V gene TRBV12-3 or TRBV12-4; the D gene is possibly TRBD1 (5 bases). The CDR3 spans 15 residues. V lost 3 bases, J lost 4 bases, and 12 bases lay in between. Here the CDR3 reads CASSFRRAGTGELFF. CDR3 sequence (DNA): TGTGCCAGCAGTTTTCGCAGGGCCGGCACCGGGGAGCTGTTTTTT.

The CDR3 coding sequence is TGTGCCAGCAGCCCCGGACCGGTGGGGACAACCCTCAGGAATGAGCAGTTCTTC. It is translated as CASSPGPVGTTLRNEQFF. The J gene is TRBJ2-1, the V gene TRBV7-3; tentative D call: TRBD1 (6 bases). Germline V gene data show CDR1 as SGHTA and CDR2 as FQGTGA. V was cut by 5 bases and J by 7 bases, with 27 bases left in between. This CDR3 region has 18 residues.

CDR3 DNA sequence: TGTGCCAGCAGTGAAGCATGGCGGGGTCCGGAGACCCAGTACTTC. It translates to CASSEAWRGPETQYF. The rearrangement links TRBV6-1 to TRBJ2-5; TRBD2 is a possible D gene (6 bases). Trimming shortened V by 0 bases and J by 5 bases, and 13 bases separated the two germline ends. The CDR3 extends over 15 amino acids. Germline V CDR1 and CDR2: MNHNS, SASEGT.

This clonotype was counted many times. The chain links TRBV12-3 or TRBV12-4 to TRBJ2-7; 8 positions match TRBD2. V lost 6 bases to trimming and J lost 3 bases; unmatched junction nucleotides: 7. The length of the CDR3 is 14 residues. In nucleotides, the CDR3 is TGTGCCAGCAGACCAACTAGCGGATACTACGAGCAGTACTTC. It is translated as CASRPTSGYYEQYF.

J is TRBJ2-2 and V is TRBV6-4; possibly TRBD1 for D (5 bases). Germline CDR1 and CDR2: MRHNA and SNTAGT. Trimming shortened V by 5 bases and J by 2 bases, and 9 bases separated the two germline ends. The length of the CDR3 is 14 residues. The DNA of the CDR3 is TGTGCCAGCAGTAAGACAGCCAACACCGGGGAGCTGTTTTTT. Amino acids: CASSKTANTGELFF.

This chain joins TRBV12-3 or TRBV12-4 and TRBJ2-5, with a possible D match to TRBD2 (5 bases). The length of the CDR3 is 13 residues. V was trimmed by 6 bases and J by 5 bases, leaving 13 bases between them. The CDR3 region is CASSSHSGETQYF. The CDR3 DNA sequence: TGTGCCAGCAGCTCCCATTCGGGGGAGACCCAGTACTTC.

V is TRBV28 and J is TRBJ2-1; TRBD2 matches at 9 bases. The CDR3 has 16 amino acids. The germline V gene encodes CDR1 MDHEN and CDR2 SYDVKM. V shed 11 bases and J 1 base; nucleotides not matched to a gene: 12. CDR3 residues: CAAITSGPTSYNEQFF. Written as DNA, the CDR3 is TGTGCCGCCATCACTAGCGGGCCAACTTCCTACAATGAGCAGTTCTTC.

The gene calls are TRBV24-1 and TRBJ2-1; 8 nucleotides line up with TRBD2. There are 17 residues in the CDR3. Germline values: CDR1 KGHDR, CDR2 SFDVKD. Trimming at V came to 7 bases and at J to 2 bases, leaving 12 bases not matched to a gene. This CDR3 is CATRPTPGLGAYNEQFF. The CDR3 region has the DNA TGTGCCACCAGACCCACTCCGGGACTAGGGGCCTACAATGAGCAGTTCTTC.

This clonotype occurred a few times. V usage is TRBV5-1 and J usage is TRBJ2-1; a possible D gene is TRBD2 (6 bases). The V and J ends lost 0 bases and 9 bases respectively, with 10 bases between them. The germline V gene has CDR1 SGHRS and CDR2 YFSETQ. This CDR3 comprises 13 residues. Here the CDR3 DNA reads TGCGCCAGCAGCTTGGGGAGGGGAGGTGAGCAGTTCTTC. Its protein is CASSLGRGGEQFF.